One and the same sample provided the 8 T cell receptor beta chains below, sequenced in a study of cytomegalovirus exposure and HLA in healthy donors. The PCR employed 60 Vbeta primers together with 13 Jbeta primers. Here immunoSEQ multiplex PCR was the method, and the copy in TCRdb shows in-frame clones only, minus some. The top ten clones hold around 2.5% of a sample with approximately 150,000 clones, more than 75% of them seen once. Sequencing used PBMCs. These receptors all come from a young man in good health and CMV-seropositive.

The chain carries TRBV9 and TRBJ1-2; D possibly corresponds to TRBD1 (5 bases). There are 14 residues in the CDR3. Per germline, CDR1 SGDLS and CDR2 YYNGEE. V was shortened by 3 bases and J by 3 bases, with 12 bases between the two germline ends. DNA of the CDR3: TGTGCCAGCAGCGAACAGGACGGCCACTATGGCTACACCTTC. Amino acid sequence: CASSEQDGHYGYTF. Using reference TRBV9 and TRBJ1-2 for the parts outside the CDR3, the full variable domain is DSGVTQTPKHLITATGQRVTLRCSPRSGDLSVYWYQQSLDQGLQFLIQYYNGEERAKGNILERFSAQQFPDLHSELNLSSLELGDSALYFCASSEQDGHYGYTFGSGTRLTVV.

This clone occurred a few times. The chain combines TRBV5-6 with TRBJ2-2; D call uncertain. V was trimmed by 5 bases and J by 5 bases, leaving 10 bases between them. The CDR3 sequence is 13 residues long. Germline-derived CDR1 and CDR2 are SGHDT and YYEEEE. The CDR3 region has the DNA TGTGCCAGCAGGTTAGGAGCAACCGGGGAGCTGTTTTTT. Translated, it gives CASRLGATGELFF.

The rearrangement uses TRBV19 and TRBJ2-7, with TRBD1 matching over 7 bases. The CDR3 spans 13 residues. V gave up 5 bases and J gave up 2 bases; unmatched junction bases: 3. Looked up from germline, CDR1 is LNHDA and CDR2 is SQIVND (reference sequence). The CDR3 DNA reads as TGTGCCAGTAGTTTTGGGACAGCCTACGAGCAGTACTTC. This gives the protein CASSFGTAYEQYF.

This chain connects TRBV4-1 to TRBJ2-5; the D is unclear. Looked up from germline, CDR1 is MGHRA and CDR2 is YSYEKL. Trimming pared 0 bases from V and 0 bases from J, leaving 14 bases between. The CDR3 is 17 amino acids. The CDR3 sequence: CASSQDLKAGYQETQYF. CDR3 nucleotides: TGCGCCAGCAGCCAAGATCTAAAGGCCGGGTACCAAGAGACCCAGTACTTC.

The chain joins TRBV15 to TRBJ2-1; 13 bases agree with TRBD2. Germline V gene sequence: CDR1 LNHNV, CDR2 YYDKDF (reference sequence). The CDR3 is made up of 17 amino acids. The V segment lost 6 bases and the J segment 1 base; nucleotides outside the gene matches: 6. The chain's CDR3 is CATSRTSGSLSYNEQFF. In nucleotides, the CDR3 is TGTGCCACCAGTCGGACTAGCGGGAGCCTTTCCTACAATGAGCAGTTCTTC.

The chain couples TRBV7-2 to TRBJ2-2; D might be TRBD2 (6 bases). CDR1 SGHTA and CDR2 FQGNSA come from the germline V gene. Trimming cost V 0 bases and J 1 base, with 15 bases left between them. CDR3 length: 18 residues. The DNA for the CDR3 is TGTGCCAGCAGCTTAGCTTTAGGAGGTAGCGGGAACACCGGGGAGCTGTTTTTT. Translating it yields CASSLALGGSGNTGELFF. The full variable domain, rest sourced from reference TRBV7-2 and TRBJ2-2, is GAGVSQSPSNKVTEKGKDVELRCDPISGHTALYWYRQSLGQGLEFLIYFQGNSAPDKSGLPSDRFSAERTGGSVSTLTIQRTQQEDSAVYLCASSLALGGSGNTGELFFGEGSRLTVL.

The chain has TRBV4-1 and TRBJ1-5, with D possibly TRBD1 on 6 matching bases. Trimming pared 2 bases from V and 1 base from J, leaving 18 bases between. This CDR3 spans 18 amino acids. CDR1 and CDR2 (germline): MGHRA, YSYEKL. The CDR3 protein is CASSQSPAGQTSNQPQHF. DNA for the CDR3: TGCGCCAGCAGCCAATCCCCCGCCGGACAGACCAGCAATCAGCCCCAGCATTTT.

The V gene is TRBV19, the J gene TRBJ1-2, with 7 bases identical to TRBD1. V trimming: 5 bases; J trimming: 3 bases; junction bases outside the gene matches: 6. CDR1 is LNHDA, CDR2 SQIVND, per germline (reference sequence). This CDR3 contains 14 residues. CDR3 nucleotides: TGTGCCAGTAGTCCAACAGGGGCGGACTATGGCTACACCTTC. This sequence encodes CASSPTGADYGYTF. Filled out from reference TRBV19 and TRBJ1-2, the complete variable domain reads DGGITQSPKYLFRKEGQNVTLSCEQNLNHDAMYWYRQDPGQGLRLIYYSQIVNDFQKGDIAEGYSVSREKKESFPLTVTSAQKNPTAFYLCASSPTGADYGYTFGSGTRLTVV.